The entry below describes one T cell receptor beta chain. Its target is not known. This entry is derived from a study of cytotoxic CD8 clonotypes in ibrutinib-treated CLL. Overall study context: Sample averages reached 250,000 or so productive templates and roughly 96,000 productive rearrangements.

Regarding the study as a whole: Patients had baseline clonality above age-matched healthy donors, and this clonality moved with circulating CD8+ T-cell counts.

Repertoires were generated with immunoSEQ multiplex PCR, while TCRdb's copy carries only in-frame clones and drops some. The sample holds tens of thousands of clones, over 60% seen once. The TCR sequence derives from a human donor with chronic lymphocytic leukemia. Sequencing used PBMCs, obtained after 12 months of ibrutinib treatment.

CDR3 nucleotide sequence: TGTGCCAGCAGTCCGACAGGGGGCTCCTACAATGAGCAGTTCTTC. Protein sequence: CASSPTGGSYNEQFF. The V and J genes are TRBV6-5 and TRBJ2-1; TRBD1 matches at 9 bases. Germline lookup yields CDR1 MNHEY and CDR2 SVGAGI. This CDR3 comprises 15 residues. Trimming took 5 bases from V and 0 from J; bases not matched to a gene: 2.